One T cell receptor beta chain is described in this entry. This record comes from a study of blood T cell repertoires in COVID-19. Germline V gene lookup returns CDR1 SGHVS and CDR2 FNYEAQ. This CDR3 comprises 15 residues. Trimming took 4 bases from V and 4 from J; bases not matched to a gene: 4. Libraries were prepared by immunoSEQ multiplex PCR; TCRdb keeps only in-frame clonotypes and omits some of them. Of about 200,000 clones listed, 90% are singletons. The source is a man over 45 with acute or convalescent COVID-19. This sequence joins TRBV7-6 and TRBJ1-3, with 10 positions matching TRBD1. The sequenced material came from peripheral blood. Here the CDR3 DNA reads TGTGCCAGCAGCTCCGACAGGGGGCCCGGAAACACCATATATTTT. Residues: CASSSDRGPGNTIYF.